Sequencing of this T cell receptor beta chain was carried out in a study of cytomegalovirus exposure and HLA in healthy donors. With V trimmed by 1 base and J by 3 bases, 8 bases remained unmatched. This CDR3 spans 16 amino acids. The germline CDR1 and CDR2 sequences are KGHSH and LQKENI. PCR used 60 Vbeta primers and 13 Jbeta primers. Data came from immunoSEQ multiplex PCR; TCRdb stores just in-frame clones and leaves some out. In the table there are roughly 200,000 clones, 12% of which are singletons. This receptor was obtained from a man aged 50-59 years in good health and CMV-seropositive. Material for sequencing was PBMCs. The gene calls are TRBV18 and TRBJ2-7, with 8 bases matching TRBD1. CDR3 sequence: CASSPREGTGGYEQYV. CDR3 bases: TGTGCCAGCTCACCACGGGAAGGGACAGGCGGCTACGAGCAGTACGTC.